This T cell receptor (beta chain) was retrieved from a study of blood T cell repertoires in COVID-19. Study-level information: The origin of the acute and convalescent COVID-19 samples was the United States, Italy and Spain. PBMCs, B-cell-depleted T cells, or T cells were the source of the cDNA or gDNA that made up the material.

V shed 5 bases, J shed 4 bases, and the junction held 5 bases outside the gene matches. The germline CDR1 and CDR2 sequences are ENHRY and SYGVKD. This CDR3 spans 15 amino acids. Sequencing used immunoSEQ multiplex PCR; TCRdb keeps in-frame clones, though not all of them. Among some 130,000 clones listed, roughly 86% were seen once. This chain uses TRBV10-3 with TRBJ2-7; 13 positions agree with TRBD2. This TCR came from a woman in her seventies with COVID-19, enrolled during active disease. Sequenced material: peripheral blood. The CDR3, as DNA: TGTGCCATCAGTTCCGGGACTAGCGGGGATTACGAGCAGTACTTC. Residues: CAISSGTSGDYEQYF.